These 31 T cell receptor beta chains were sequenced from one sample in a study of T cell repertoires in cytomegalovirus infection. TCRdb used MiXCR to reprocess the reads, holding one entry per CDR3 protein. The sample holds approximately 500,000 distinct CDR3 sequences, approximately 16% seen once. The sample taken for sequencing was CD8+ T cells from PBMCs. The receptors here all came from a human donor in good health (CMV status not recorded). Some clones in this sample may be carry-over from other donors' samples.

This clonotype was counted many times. DNA of the CDR3: TGTGCCAGCACTCCCTCTTGGGGGAACACTGAAGCTTTCTTT. Its translation: CASTPSWGNTEAFF. The V gene is TRBV28, the J gene TRBJ1-1; D is undetermined. The CDR3 is made up of 14 amino acids. Trimming left V 7 bases short and J 1 base short, with 13 bases between. The germline V gene has CDR1 MDHEN and CDR2 SYDVKM.

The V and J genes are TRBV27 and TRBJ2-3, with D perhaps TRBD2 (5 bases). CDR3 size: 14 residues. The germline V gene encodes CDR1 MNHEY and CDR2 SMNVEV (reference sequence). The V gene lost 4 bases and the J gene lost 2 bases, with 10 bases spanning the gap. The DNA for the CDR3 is TGTGCCAGCAGTTCTAGCAGGTACACAGATACGCAGTATTTT. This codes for CASSSSRYTDTQYF.

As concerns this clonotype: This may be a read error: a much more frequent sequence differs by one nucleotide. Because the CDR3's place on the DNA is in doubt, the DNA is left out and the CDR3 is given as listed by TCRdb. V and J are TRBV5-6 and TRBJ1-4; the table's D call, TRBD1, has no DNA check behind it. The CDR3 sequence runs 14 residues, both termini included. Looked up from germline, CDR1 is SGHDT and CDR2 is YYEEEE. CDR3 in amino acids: CASSFATGAEKLCF.

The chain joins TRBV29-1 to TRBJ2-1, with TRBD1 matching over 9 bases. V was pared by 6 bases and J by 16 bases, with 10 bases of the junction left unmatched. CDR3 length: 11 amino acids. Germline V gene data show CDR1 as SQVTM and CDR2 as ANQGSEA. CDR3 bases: TGCAGCGTCCTCCGGGACAGGGAATTATTCTTC. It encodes CSVLRDRELFF.

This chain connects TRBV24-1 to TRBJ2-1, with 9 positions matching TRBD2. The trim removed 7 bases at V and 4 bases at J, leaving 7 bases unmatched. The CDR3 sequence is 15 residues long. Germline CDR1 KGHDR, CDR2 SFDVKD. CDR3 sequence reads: CATSPGAGGYNEQFF. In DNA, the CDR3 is TGTGCCACCAGCCCGGGAGCGGGGGGTTACAATGAGCAGTTCTTC.

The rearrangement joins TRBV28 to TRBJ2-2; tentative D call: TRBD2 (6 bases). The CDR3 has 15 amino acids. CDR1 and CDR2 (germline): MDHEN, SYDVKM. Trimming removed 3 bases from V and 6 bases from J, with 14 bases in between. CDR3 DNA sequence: TGTGCCAGCAGTTTTAATTCGCGGGGCGCCGGGGAGCTGTTTTTT. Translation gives CASSFNSRGAGELFF. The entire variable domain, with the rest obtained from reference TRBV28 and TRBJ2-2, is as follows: DVKVTQSSRYLVKRTGEKVFLECVQDMDHENMFWYRQDPGLGLRLIYFSYDVKMKEKGDIPEGYSVSREKKERFSLILESASTNQTSMYLCASSFNSRGAGELFFGEGSRLTVL.

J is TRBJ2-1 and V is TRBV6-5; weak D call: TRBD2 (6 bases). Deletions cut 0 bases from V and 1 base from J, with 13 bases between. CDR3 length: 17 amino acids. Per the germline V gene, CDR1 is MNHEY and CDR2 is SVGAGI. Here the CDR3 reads CASSYSPGGNSYNEQFF. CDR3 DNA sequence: TGTGCCAGCAGTTACTCCCCCGGGGGTAATTCCTACAATGAGCAGTTCTTC.

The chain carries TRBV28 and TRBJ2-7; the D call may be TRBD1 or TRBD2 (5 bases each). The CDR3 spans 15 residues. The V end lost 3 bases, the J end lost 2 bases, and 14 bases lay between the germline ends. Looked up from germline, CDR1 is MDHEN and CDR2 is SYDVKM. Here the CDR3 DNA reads TGTGCCAGCAGTTTCTCTTGGGACGAACCCTACGAGCAGTACTTC. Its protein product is CASSFSWDEPYEQYF.

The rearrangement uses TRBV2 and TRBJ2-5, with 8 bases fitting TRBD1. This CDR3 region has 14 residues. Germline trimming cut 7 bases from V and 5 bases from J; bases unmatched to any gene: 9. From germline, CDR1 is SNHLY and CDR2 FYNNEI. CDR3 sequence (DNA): TGTGCCAGCAAGTCCCAGGGGGCGCGGGAGACCCAGTACTTC. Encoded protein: CASKSQGARETQYF.

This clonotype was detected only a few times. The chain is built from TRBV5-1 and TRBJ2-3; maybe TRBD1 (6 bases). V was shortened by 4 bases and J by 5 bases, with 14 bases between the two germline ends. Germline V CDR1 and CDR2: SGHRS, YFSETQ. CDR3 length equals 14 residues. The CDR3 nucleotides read TGCGCCAGCAGCCTTTACAGGGACAAAGATACGCAGTATTTT. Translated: CASSLYRDKDTQYF.

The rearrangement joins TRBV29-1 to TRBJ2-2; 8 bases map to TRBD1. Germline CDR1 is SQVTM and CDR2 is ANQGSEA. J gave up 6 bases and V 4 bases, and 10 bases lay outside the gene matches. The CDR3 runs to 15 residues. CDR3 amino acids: CSVAVWDRSAGELFF. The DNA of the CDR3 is TGCAGCGTTGCGGTGTGGGACAGGAGCGCCGGGGAGCTGTTTTTT.

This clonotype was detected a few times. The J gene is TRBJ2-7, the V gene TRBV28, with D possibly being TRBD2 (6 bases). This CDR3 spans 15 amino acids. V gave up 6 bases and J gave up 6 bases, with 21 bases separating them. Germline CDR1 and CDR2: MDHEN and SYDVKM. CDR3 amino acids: CASSGSGERRTEQYF. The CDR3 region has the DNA TGTGCCAGCAGCGGCTCGGGAGAGAGAAGGACCGAGCAGTACTTC.

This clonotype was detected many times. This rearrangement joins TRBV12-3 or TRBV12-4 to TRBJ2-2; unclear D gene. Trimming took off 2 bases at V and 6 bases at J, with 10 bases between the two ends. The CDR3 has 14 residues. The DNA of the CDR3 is TGTGCCAGCAGTTTATCCCCTATCGCCGGGGAGCTGTTTTTT. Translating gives CASSLSPIAGELFF.

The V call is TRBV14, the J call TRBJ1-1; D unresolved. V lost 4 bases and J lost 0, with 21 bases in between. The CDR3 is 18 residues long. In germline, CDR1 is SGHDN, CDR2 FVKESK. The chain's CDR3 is CASSPRAGETRMNTEAFF. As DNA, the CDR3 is TGTGCCAGCAGCCCAAGGGCCGGAGAAACGAGGATGAACACTGAAGCTTTCTTT.

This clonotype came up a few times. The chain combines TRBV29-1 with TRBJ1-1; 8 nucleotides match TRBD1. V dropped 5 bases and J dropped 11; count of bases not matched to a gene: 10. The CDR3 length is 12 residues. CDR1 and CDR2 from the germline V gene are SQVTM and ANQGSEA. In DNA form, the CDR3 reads TGCAGCGTTTGGACAGGGAAAGTAGGGGCTTTCTTT. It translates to CSVWTGKVGAFF.

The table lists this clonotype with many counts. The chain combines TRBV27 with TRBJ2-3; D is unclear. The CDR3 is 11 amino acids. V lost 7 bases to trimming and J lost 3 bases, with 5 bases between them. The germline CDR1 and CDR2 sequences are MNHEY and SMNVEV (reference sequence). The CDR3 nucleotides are TGTGCCAGCACCAGTACAGATACGCAGTATTTT. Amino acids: CASTSTDTQYF.

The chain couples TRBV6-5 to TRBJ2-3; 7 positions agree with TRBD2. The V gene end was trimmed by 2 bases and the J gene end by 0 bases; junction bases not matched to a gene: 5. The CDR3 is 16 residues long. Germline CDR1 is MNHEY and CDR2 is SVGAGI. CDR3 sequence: CASSYVGGDSTDTQYF. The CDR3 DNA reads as TGTGCCAGCAGTTACGTGGGGGGGGATAGCACAGATACGCAGTATTTT.

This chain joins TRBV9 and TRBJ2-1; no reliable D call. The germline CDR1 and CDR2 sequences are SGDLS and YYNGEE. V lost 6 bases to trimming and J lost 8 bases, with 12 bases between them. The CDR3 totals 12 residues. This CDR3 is CASTNSAYEQFF. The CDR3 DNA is TGTGCCAGCACCAACTCAGCGTATGAGCAGTTCTTC. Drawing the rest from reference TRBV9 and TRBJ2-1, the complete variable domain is DSGVTQTPKHLITATGQRVTLRCSPRSGDLSVYWYQQSLDQGLQFLIQYYNGEERAKGNILERFSAQQFPDLHSELNLSSLELGDSALYFCASTNSAYEQFFGPGTRLTVL.

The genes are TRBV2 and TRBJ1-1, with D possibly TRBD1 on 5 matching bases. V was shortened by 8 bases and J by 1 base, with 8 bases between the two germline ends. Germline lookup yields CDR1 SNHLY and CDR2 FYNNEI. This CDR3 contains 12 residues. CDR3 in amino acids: CASPGQNTEAFF. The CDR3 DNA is TGTGCCAGCCCCGGACAGAACACTGAAGCTTTCTTT.

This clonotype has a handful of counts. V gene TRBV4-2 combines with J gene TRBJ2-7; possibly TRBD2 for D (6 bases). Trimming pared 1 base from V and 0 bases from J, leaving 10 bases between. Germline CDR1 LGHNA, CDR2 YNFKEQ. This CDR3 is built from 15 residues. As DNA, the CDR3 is TGTGCCAGCAGCCAAGCCGGGGGAAGCTCCTACGAGCAGTACTTC. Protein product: CASSQAGGSSYEQYF.

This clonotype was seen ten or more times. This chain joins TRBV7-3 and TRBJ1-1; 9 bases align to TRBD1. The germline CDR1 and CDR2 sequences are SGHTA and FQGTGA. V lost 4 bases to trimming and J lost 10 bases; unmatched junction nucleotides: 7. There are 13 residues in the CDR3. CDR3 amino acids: CASSSIGTGLAFF. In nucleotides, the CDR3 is TGTGCCAGCAGCTCCATCGGGACAGGGCTAGCTTTCTTT.

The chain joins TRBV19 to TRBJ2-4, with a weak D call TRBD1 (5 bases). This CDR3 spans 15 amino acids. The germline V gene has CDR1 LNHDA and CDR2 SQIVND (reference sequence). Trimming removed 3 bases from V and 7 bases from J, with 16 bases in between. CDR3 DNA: TGTGCCAGTAGTATCGGACAAGGATTCAGGAACATTCAGTACTTC. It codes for CASSIGQGFRNIQYF.

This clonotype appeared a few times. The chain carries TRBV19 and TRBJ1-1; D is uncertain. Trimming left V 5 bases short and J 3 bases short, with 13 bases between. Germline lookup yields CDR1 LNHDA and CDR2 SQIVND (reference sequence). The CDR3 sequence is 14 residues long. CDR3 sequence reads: CASSHKPGDTEAFF. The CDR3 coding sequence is TGTGCCAGTAGTCACAAGCCGGGCGACACTGAAGCTTTCTTT. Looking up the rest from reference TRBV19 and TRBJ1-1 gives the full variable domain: DGGITQSPKYLFRKEGQNVTLSCEQNLNHDAMYWYRQDPGQGLRLIYYSQIVNDFQKGDIAEGYSVSREKKESFPLTVTSAQKNPTAFYLCASSHKPGDTEAFFGQGTRLTVV.

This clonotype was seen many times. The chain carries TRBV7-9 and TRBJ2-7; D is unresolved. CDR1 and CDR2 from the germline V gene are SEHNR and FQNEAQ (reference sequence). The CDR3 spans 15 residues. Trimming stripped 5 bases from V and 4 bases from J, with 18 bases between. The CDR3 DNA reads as TGTGCCAGCAGCACTGCCGACTCCTCCCTATACGAGCAGTACTTC. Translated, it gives CASSTADSSLYEQYF.

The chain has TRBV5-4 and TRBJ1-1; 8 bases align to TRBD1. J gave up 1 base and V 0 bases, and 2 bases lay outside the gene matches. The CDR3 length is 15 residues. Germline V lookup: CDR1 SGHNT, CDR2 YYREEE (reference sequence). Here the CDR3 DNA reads TGTGCCAGCAGCTTGGGGCAGGGGGCGAACACTGAAGCTTTCTTT. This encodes CASSLGQGANTEAFF. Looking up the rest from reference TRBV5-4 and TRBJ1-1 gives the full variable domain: ETGVTQSPTHLIKTRGQQVTLRCSSQSGHNTVSWYQQALGQGPQFIFQYYREEENGRGNFPPRFSGLQFPNYSSELNVNALELDDSALYLCASSLGQGANTEAFFGQGTRLTVV.

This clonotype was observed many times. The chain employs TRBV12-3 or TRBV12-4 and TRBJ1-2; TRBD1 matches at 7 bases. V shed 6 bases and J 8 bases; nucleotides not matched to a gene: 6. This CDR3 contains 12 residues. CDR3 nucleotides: TGTGCCAGCAGGGAGGGGGCGCGCGGCTACACCTTC. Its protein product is CASREGARGYTF.

The CDR3 DNA follows: TGTGCCACCAGTGATTTGAAGCATGGCTCCGGGGAGCTGTTTTTT. It encodes CATSDLKHGSGELFF. The chain links TRBV24-1 to TRBJ2-2; no clear D. Between the trimmed V and J ends, which lost 0 bases and 6 bases, there was a span of 10 bases. There are 15 residues in the CDR3. Germline V gives CDR1 KGHDR, CDR2 SFDVKD.

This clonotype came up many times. For the CDR3, the DNA is TGTGCCAGCACCTCCTCGACTAGCCCCTACAATGAGCAGTTCTTC. This codes for CASTSSTSPYNEQFF. V usage is TRBV12-3 or TRBV12-4 and J usage is TRBJ2-1; TRBD2 matches at 7 bases. This CDR3 is 15 amino acids long. V was pared by 7 bases and J by 2 bases, with 8 bases of the junction left unmatched.

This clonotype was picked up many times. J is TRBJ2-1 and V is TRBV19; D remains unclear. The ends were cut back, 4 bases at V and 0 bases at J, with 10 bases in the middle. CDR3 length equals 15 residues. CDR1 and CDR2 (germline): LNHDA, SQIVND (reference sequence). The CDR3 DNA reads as TGTGCCAGTAGTACGGCATCGAGCTCCTACAATGAGCAGTTCTTC. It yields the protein CASSTASSSYNEQFF.

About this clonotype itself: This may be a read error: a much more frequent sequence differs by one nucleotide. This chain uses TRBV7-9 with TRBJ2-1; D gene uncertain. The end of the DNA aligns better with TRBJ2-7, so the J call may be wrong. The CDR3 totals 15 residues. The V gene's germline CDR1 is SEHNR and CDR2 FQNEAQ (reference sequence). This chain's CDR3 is CASSLGSSSDPEQYF. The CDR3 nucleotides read TGTGCCAGCAGCTTAGGGTCATCATCAGATCCTGAGCAGTACTTC.

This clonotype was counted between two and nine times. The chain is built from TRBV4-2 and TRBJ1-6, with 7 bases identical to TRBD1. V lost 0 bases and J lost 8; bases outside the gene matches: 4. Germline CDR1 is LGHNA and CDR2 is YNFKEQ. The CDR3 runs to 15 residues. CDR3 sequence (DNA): TGTGCCAGCAGCCAAGATCGGCAGGGGGATTCACCCCTCCACTTT. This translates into CASSQDRQGDSPLHF.